This record looks at one T cell receptor (beta chain) sequence and its context. The source of the sample is a study of CD8+CD57+ T cells in acquired aplastic anemia. This CDR3 is 13 amino acids long. Germline V lookup: CDR1 DFQATT, CDR2 SNEGSKA (reference sequence). V was pared by 1 base and J by 7 bases, with 6 bases of the junction left unmatched. Previously, flow cytometry had revealed CD8+CD57+ cell expansion in the patients chosen for sequencing. Genomic DNA templated the TCR beta VDJ and CDR3 profiling. A single record per CDR3 protein comes from TCRdb applying MiXCR to the reads. Counted here are around 290,000 distinct CDR3 sequences, about three fifths occurring once; the ten biggest clones make up 1% to 1.5%.

V gene TRBV20-1 combines with J gene TRBJ2-7; 8 positions agree with TRBD1. The sequence derives from a human donor with aplastic anemia. The sequenced sample was sorted CD4+, CD8+, or CD8+CD57+ T cells (not recorded which) from PBMCs. The CDR3 loop is CSARGTGNGEQYF. The CDR3 DNA reads as TGCAGTGCTAGAGGGACAGGGAATGGGGAGCAGTACTTC.